Listed below are T cell receptor beta chains from one sample, sequenced in a study of beta chain features in type 1 diabetes. Using immunoSEQ multiplex PCR, the repertoire was profiled, and TCRdb retains in-frame clones only, with some absent. The sample consists of hundreds of thousands of clones, about 30% of them appearing once. Input material: naive CD4+ T cells from blood. The receptors here all came from a man in his late teens or twenties in good health. Both conserved end residues are part of each CDR3. A D gene is named only where the DNA matches it firmly. A clone size is listed for some rows: how often the clone was seen (once, few, many), or a class if it is expanded.

>.|TRBV5-6|TRBJ2-5|.
TGTGCCAGCAGCTTGGCGACTCCAGAGACCCAGTACTTC
CASSLATPETQYF
>.|TRBV6-5|TRBJ2-3|.
TGTGCCAGCAGGTACGCCTGGAGCACAGATACGCAGTATTTT
CASRYAWSTDTQYF
>.|TRBV30|TRBJ1-1|.
TGTGCCTGGAGAGGCAGGGAGGACACTGAAGCTTTCTTT
CAWRGREDTEAFF
>TRBD2|TRBV7-2|TRBJ2-3|.
TGTGCCAGCAGCCCCAGACTAGCGGGAGGCACAGATACGCAGTATTTT
CASSPRLAGGTDTQYF
>.|TRBV30|TRBJ1-2|few
TGTGCCTGGAGCGCGGGAAAAAACGGTGGCTACACCTTC
CAWSAGKNGGYTF
>.|TRBV9|TRBJ2-1|.
TGTGCCAGCAGCCTTAGGGTGGCAGCTTACAATGAGCAGTTCTTC
CASSLRVAAYNEQFF
>.|TRBV7-8|TRBJ2-7|.
TGTGCCAGCAGCTTAACGCTAGCGAGTTCCTACGAGCAGTACTTC
CASSLTLASSYEQYF
>.|TRBV7-9|TRBJ2-4|few
TGTGCCAGCAGCTTAGGCGGGCTAGCCAAAAACATTCAGTACTTC
CASSLGGLAKNIQYF
>.|TRBV27|TRBJ2-2|.
TGTGCCAGCAGTCCGGGGACCACCGGCACCGGGGAGCTGTTTTTT
CASSPGTTGTGELFF
>.|TRBV4-2|TRBJ2-1|few
TGTGCCAGCAGCCAAGTGGCCATTTCCTACAATGAGCAGTTCTTC
CASSQVAISYNEQFF
>.|TRBV29-1|TRBJ1-1|few
TGCAGCGTCCACCGACATGGGAACACTGAAGCTTTCTTT
CSVHRHGNTEAFF
>TRBD1|TRBV7-9|TRBJ2-4|.
TGTGCCAGCAGCTTAGGAGGGACAGGGGGCAGCGACATTCAGTACTTC
CASSLGGTGGSDIQYF
>TRBD2|TRBV5-1|TRBJ2-1|few
TGCGCCAGCAGCTTGTTGGTTAGCGGGAGGAGGGAGCAGTTCTTC
CASSLLVSGRREQFF
>.|TRBV9|TRBJ1-2|.
TGTGCCAGCAGCGTAGAGCCAGAGTATGGCTACACCTTC
CASSVEPEYGYTF
>.|TRBV25-1|TRBJ1-2|.
TGTGCCAGCAGTTCCGCGCAAGGATTTAACTATGGCTACACCTTC
CASSSAQGFNYGYTF
>TRBD1|TRBV5-1|TRBJ2-5|.
TGCGCCAGCAGCTTGACCGGGACAGGGGGTATCTTGGAGACCCAGTACTTC
CASSLTGTGGILETQYF
>.|TRBV29-1|TRBJ1-1|.
TGCAGCGCTGGTGACAGGCGGACTTTAGGTGAAGCTTTCTTT
CSAGDRRTLGEAFF
>.|TRBV9|TRBJ2-7|.
TGTGCCAGCAGCGTAGCTGAAGGGGGGACCTACGAGCAGTACTTC
CASSVAEGGTYEQYF
>.|TRBV4-3|TRBJ2-7|.
TGCGCCAGCAGCCAAGACCCGGGGACAAGTCGGCAGTACTTC
CASSQDPGTSRQYF
>.|TRBV7-6|TRBJ1-2|.
TGTGCCAGCAGCTTAGTGACAGACTATGGCTACACCTTC
CASSLVTDYGYTF
>TRBD2|TRBV5-4|TRBJ2-7|.
TGTGCCAGCAGCTCACCGGGACTAGCTGGCGAGCAGTACTTC
CASSSPGLAGEQYF
>TRBD1|TRBV25-1|TRBJ2-6|few
TGTGCCAGCAGTGAATACGGGACAGCCAGCTCTGGGGCCAACGTCCTGACTTTC
CASSEYGTASSGANVLTF
>.|TRBV27|TRBJ2-1|few
TGTGCCAGCGGGAGACAGCGCAATGAGCAGTTCTTC
CASGRQRNEQFF
>.|TRBV7-9|TRBJ2-7|.
TGTGCCAGCAGCTTAACAGGGCCCTACGAGCAGTACTTC
CASSLTGPYEQYF
>.|TRBV30|TRBJ2-5|few
TGTGCCTGGAGTGCCCCACCGGGGACCCAGTACTTC
CAWSAPPGTQYF
>TRBD2|TRBV7-8|TRBJ2-1|.
TGTGCCAGCAGCCCATCGGGACTAGTCGGACCCCGGGAGCAGTTCTTC
CASSPSGLVGPREQFF
>.|TRBV15|TRBJ2-1|.
TGTGCCACCAGCAGAGATCTGGGAACCTCCTACAATGAGCAGTTCTTC
CATSRDLGTSYNEQFF
>.|TRBV4-2|TRBJ2-3|.
TGTGCCAGCAGCCAAGGCGGGTATGCAGATACGCAGTATTTT
CASSQGGYADTQYF